This passage covers 13 T cell receptor beta chains from one sample sequenced in a study of cytomegalovirus exposure and HLA in healthy donors (dated by TCRdb to the late 2010s). Libraries were prepared through the immunoSEQ multiplex PCR assay. For the multiplex PCR, a mixture combining 60 forward primers for TCR Vbeta segments and 13 reverse primers for TCR Jbeta segments was used. The clones in this table, taken by TCRdb from immuneACCESS, are in-frame only. Not every clone is retained; where verified, under half of the shortfall comes from an unresolved V gene, and the cause of the rest is unknown. For this sample there are 100,000 to 150,000 clones; about 82% appear just once. The leading ten clones occupy less than 2% of the sample. Source material: PBMCs. These receptors all stem from a man aged 50-60 years in good health and CMV-seronegative.

This rearrangement joins TRBV9 to TRBJ1-4; D gene unclear. The CDR3 runs 16 residues. Deletions cut 2 bases from V and 7 bases from J, with 18 bases between. Looked up from germline, CDR1 is SGDLS and CDR2 is YYNGEE. CDR3 DNA: TGTGCCAGCAGCGTCTTTAGCGGCGTAGAGGCTGAAAAACTGTTTTTT. Amino acid sequence: CASSVFSGVEAEKLFF.

The J gene is TRBJ1-2, the V gene TRBV20-1; D is unresolved. V gave up 4 bases and J gave up 7 bases, with 10 bases separating them. The CDR3 covers 11 residues. The germline gives CDR1 DFQATT, CDR2 SNEGSKA (reference sequence). The CDR3 sequence: CSAKGEGGYTF. The CDR3 nucleotides are TGCAGTGCTAAGGGTGAGGGTGGCTACACCTTC.

This chain uses TRBV28 with TRBJ1-5; tentative D call: TRBD1 (5 bases). Germline lookup yields CDR1 MDHEN and CDR2 SYDVKM. Trimming pared 6 bases from V and 7 bases from J, leaving 7 bases between. The CDR3 extends over 11 amino acids. As DNA, the CDR3 is TGTGCCAGCAGGGGGCTCCAGCCCCAGCATTTT. Translation: CASRGLQPQHF.

This clone was counted between two and nine times. The chain carries TRBV12-5 and TRBJ1-1; D might be TRBD1 (6 bases). The CDR3 covers 14 residues. Germline CDR1 and CDR2: LGHNT and FRNRAP. V shed 4 bases and J shed 1 base, with 10 bases lying between them. The CDR3 nucleotides are TGTGCTAGTGGTTCGGGGGGACAGAACACTGAAGCTTTCTTT. The encoded protein is CASGSGGQNTEAFF.

The chain has TRBV5-1 and TRBJ2-1; 9 bases are shared with TRBD1. This CDR3 region has 16 residues. V was pared by 2 bases and J by 9 bases, with 12 bases of the junction left unmatched. Per the germline V gene, CDR1 is SGHRS and CDR2 is YFSETQ. The CDR3 DNA follows: TGCGCCAGCAGCTTAGCCGGGACAGGGAATGCCGGTGAGCAGTTCTTC. Translating gives CASSLAGTGNAGEQFF.

The chain joins TRBV4-2 to TRBJ2-7; 8 nucleotides line up with TRBD2. Per the germline V gene, CDR1 is LGHNA and CDR2 is YNFKEQ. This CDR3 has 14 amino acids. V trimming: 0 bases; J trimming: 6 bases; junction bases outside the gene matches: 4. The CDR3 protein is CASSQDGTSGEQYF. For the CDR3, the DNA is TGTGCCAGCAGCCAAGATGGAACTAGCGGCGAGCAGTACTTC.

The genes are TRBV6-5 and TRBJ1-2; weak D call: TRBD1 (5 bases). Germline-derived CDR1 and CDR2 are MNHEY and SVGAGI. The CDR3 spans 15 residues. Trimming cost V 7 bases and J 6 bases, with 21 bases left between them. The CDR3 here is CASTPGGRVQNGYTF. The CDR3 DNA follows: TGTGCCAGCACCCCTGGTGGCAGGGTACAGAATGGCTACACCTTC.

The chain recombines TRBV5-8 with TRBJ1-2; perhaps TRBD1 as D (5 bases). V lost 0 bases, J lost 8 bases, and 14 bases lay in between. CDR3 length equals 14 residues. Per the germline V gene, CDR1 is SGHTS and CDR2 is YDEGEE. In nucleotides, the CDR3 is TGTGCCAGCAGCTTGGTGCAGGGAAATAAGGGCTACACCTTC. It is translated as CASSLVQGNKGYTF.

V is TRBV18 and J is TRBJ1-3; D is ambiguous. The germline V gene encodes CDR1 KGHSH and CDR2 LQKENI. The CDR3 has 16 residues. Deletions cut 1 base from V and 4 bases from J, with 14 bases between. The CDR3 spells CASSPQRRLEGNTIYF. DNA of the CDR3: TGTGCCAGCTCACCACAGCGTCGGCTGGAAGGAAACACCATATATTTT.

The chain employs TRBV5-8 and TRBJ1-1, with a weak D call TRBD1 (5 bases). The V and J ends lost 3 bases and 0 bases respectively, with 9 bases between them. Germline V CDR1 and CDR2: SGHTS, YDEGEE. This CDR3 spans 14 amino acids. The CDR3 DNA is TGTGCCAGCAGCTGGGGCGGTCTGAACACTGAAGCTTTCTTT. Protein: CASSWGGLNTEAFF. Full variable domain (missing parts from reference TRBV5-8 and TRBJ1-1): EAGVTQSPTHLIKTRGQQATLRCSPISGHTSVYWYQQALGLGLQFLLWYDEGEERNRGNFPPRFSGRQFPNYSSELNVNALELEDSALYLCASSWGGLNTEAFFGQGTRLTVV.

The V gene is TRBV5-5, the J gene TRBJ2-2, with D possibly TRBD2 on 5 matching bases. V lost 6 bases, J lost 4 bases, and 19 bases lay in between. There are 16 residues in the CDR3. CDR1 SGHKS and CDR2 YYEKEE come from the germline V gene (reference sequence). The CDR3 reads CASTSQEGVLTGELFF. DNA of the CDR3: TGTGCCAGCACCTCACAAGAGGGAGTTCTCACCGGGGAGCTGTTTTTT.

This chain joins TRBV6-1 and TRBJ2-7; 8 bases line up with TRBD2. The J segment lost 7 bases and the V segment lost 3 bases, leaving 8 bases of the junction unmatched. The CDR3 runs to 14 residues. Germline V gene data show CDR1 as MNHNS and CDR2 as SASEGT. This CDR3 is CASSDPGLVDEQYV. The CDR3 bases are TGTGCCAGCAGTGACCCGGGACTAGTTGATGAGCAGTACGTC.

In regard to this clone: Distinct nucleotide sequences in the sample also encode this CDR3. V and J are TRBV5-1 and TRBJ1-4; D is possibly TRBD1 (5 bases). The CDR3 runs to 17 residues. Per germline, CDR1 SGHRS and CDR2 YFSETQ. Trimming stripped 0 bases from V and 8 bases from J, with 20 bases between. In DNA form, the CDR3 reads TGCGCCAGCAGCTTGGCCGAGACAGACGGCCGGGGGGAAAAACTGTTTTTT. Translated: CASSLAETDGRGEKLFF. Full variable domain (outside the CDR3, taken from reference TRBV5-1 and TRBJ1-4): KAGVTQTPRYLIKTRGQQVTLSCSPISGHRSVSWYQQTPGQGLQFLFEYFSETQRNKGNFPGRFSGRQFSNSRSEMNVSTLELGDSALYLCASSLAETDGRGEKLFFGSGTQLSVL.